These 21 T cell receptor beta chains were sequenced from one sample in a study of T cells in localized non-small cell lung cancer. The assay was immunoSEQ multiplex PCR, and TCRdb's table has in-frame clones only and misses some. The table shows more than 30,000 clones, with around 90% occurring only once. The material sequenced was peripheral blood mononuclear cells, taken before any cancer treatment. Receptors were obtained from a man aged 40-75 years with stage III lung adenocarcinoma.

This chain uses TRBV18 with TRBJ1-1; 8 positions agree with TRBD1. The junction had 11 bases not matched to a gene; V was cut back by 4 bases and J by 1 base. This CDR3 spans 17 amino acids. CDR1 and CDR2 from the germline V gene are KGHSH and LQKENI. The CDR3 sequence is CASSLRQGPPGNTEAFF. As DNA, the CDR3 is TGTGCCAGCTCACTCCGACAGGGGCCCCCCGGGAACACTGAAGCTTTCTTT.

The CDR3 nucleotides read TGCGCCAGCAGCTTTTACAATGAGCAGTTCTTC. This codes for CASSFYNEQFF. The chain couples TRBV5-1 to TRBJ2-1; D is unclear. The CDR3 has 11 amino acids. Trimming cost V 2 bases and J 4 bases, with 1 base left between them. Germline-derived CDR1 and CDR2 are SGHRS and YFSETQ.

This rearrangement joins TRBV4-1 to TRBJ2-5, with 7 bases matching TRBD2. The CDR3 covers 16 residues. Germline V CDR1 and CDR2: MGHRA, YSYEKL. With V trimmed by 4 bases and J by 5 bases, 13 bases remained unmatched. CDR3 sequence reads: CASSLEAGLAGETQYF. CDR3 nucleotides: TGCGCCAGCAGCCTTGAAGCGGGGCTTGCTGGGGAGACCCAGTACTTC.

This clone came up once. The V gene is TRBV11-2, the J gene TRBJ2-4, with D possibly called TRBD1 or TRBD2 (5 bases each). The CDR3 totals 15 residues. Germline V CDR1 and CDR2: SGHAT, FQNNGV. The V and J ends lost 6 bases and 0 bases respectively, with 12 bases between them. For the CDR3, the DNA is TGTGCCAGCAGTCAACAGGAGGTAGCCAAAAACATTCAGTACTTC. The encoded protein is CASSQQEVAKNIQYF.

The CDR3 region has the DNA TGCGCCAGCAGCTTGGTGGGGAAAGTCCACCTCCAAGAGACCCAGTACTTC. It codes for CASSLVGKVHLQETQYF. J is TRBJ2-5 and V is TRBV5-1; D is unclear. V was pared by 0 bases and J by 1 base, with 16 bases between. The germline gives CDR1 SGHRS, CDR2 YFSETQ. CDR3 length equals 17 residues.

This clone was detected only a few times. The rearrangement links TRBV5-1 to TRBJ1-6, with D tentatively TRBD1 (5 bases). The CDR3 has 15 amino acids. The germline V gene has CDR1 SGHRS and CDR2 YFSETQ. The V end was cut by 4 bases, the J end by 9 bases, with 17 bases between. The CDR3 loop is CASSAESSGASPLHF. The CDR3, as DNA: TGCGCCAGCAGCGCCGAATCGAGTGGGGCTTCACCCCTCCACTTT. Drawing the rest from reference TRBV5-1 and TRBJ1-6, the complete variable domain is KAGVTQTPRYLIKTRGQQVTLSCSPISGHRSVSWYQQTPGQGLQFLFEYFSETQRNKGNFPGRFSGRQFSNSRSEMNVSTLELGDSALYLCASSAESSGASPLHFGNGTRLTVT.

Only a few counts were recorded for this clone. This chain joins TRBV9 and TRBJ2-2; weak D call: TRBD2 (5 bases). This CDR3 has 15 residues. In germline, CDR1 is SGDLS, CDR2 YYNGEE. Trimming took 1 base from V and 5 from J, leaving 12 bases between them. CDR3 loop: CASSVYSGGTGELFF. Written as DNA, the CDR3 is TGTGCCAGCAGCGTATATTCCGGCGGGACCGGGGAGCTGTTTTTT.

The chain uses TRBV11-2 and TRBJ2-7; possible D gene TRBD2, 5 bases. The CDR3 totals 16 residues. Trimming shortened V by 5 bases and J by 2 bases, and 19 bases separated the two germline ends. Germline CDR1 SGHAT, CDR2 FQNNGV. The CDR3 sequence is CASSPLSRTGTYEQYF. The CDR3 DNA reads TGTGCCAGCAGCCCCCTAAGTAGGACCGGGACCTACGAGCAGTACTTC.

The chain couples TRBV19 to TRBJ2-1, with TRBD1 matching over 8 bases. The CDR3 covers 13 residues. CDR1 is LNHDA and CDR2 is SQIVND in the germline V gene (reference sequence). After removal of 6 bases from V and 4 bases from J, the junction contained 2 bases not matched to a gene. The CDR3, as DNA: TGTGCCAGTAGAAGACAGGGGTACAATGAGCAGTTCTTC. Translated, it gives CASRRQGYNEQFF.

The V call is TRBV15, the J call TRBJ1-4; possibly TRBD1 for D (6 bases). Trimming cost V 3 bases and J 5 bases, with 19 bases left between them. The CDR3 loop spans 17 amino acids. Germline V gene sequence: CDR1 LNHNV, CDR2 YYDKDF (reference sequence). The CDR3 region has the DNA TGTGCCACCAGCAGGGTTGGGACACCCAGGTCGAATGAAAAACTGTTTTTT. Encoded protein: CATSRVGTPRSNEKLFF.

CDR3: CASSLRTGAGANVLTF. For the CDR3, the DNA is TGTGCCAGCAGTTTACGGACAGGGGCTGGGGCCAACGTCCTGACTTTC. The chain joins TRBV27 to TRBJ2-6; 9 bases map to TRBD1. Germline V gives CDR1 MNHEY, CDR2 SMNVEV (reference sequence). The J segment lost 2 bases and the V segment lost 2 bases, leaving 1 base of the junction unmatched. The CDR3 contains 16 residues. Filled out from reference TRBV27 and TRBJ2-6, the complete variable domain reads EAQVTQNPRYLITVTGKKLTVTCSQNMNHEYMSWYRQDPGLGLRQIYYSMNVEVTDKGDVPEGYKVSRKEKRNFPLILESPSPNQTSLYFCASSLRTGAGANVLTFGAGSRLTVL.

The rearrangement uses TRBV19 and TRBJ2-7, with 7 bases identical to TRBD1. CDR1 and CDR2 from the germline V gene are LNHDA and SQIVND (reference sequence). Trimming removed 5 bases from V and 4 bases from J; junction bases left unmatched: 2. The CDR3 length is 12 residues. CDR3 region: CASSGDSYEQYF. For the CDR3, the DNA is TGTGCCAGTAGTGGGGACAGTTACGAGCAGTACTTC.

The J gene is TRBJ2-7, the V gene TRBV4-2; 9 nucleotides match TRBD2. The CDR3 sequence is 18 residues long. The germline V gene has CDR1 LGHNA and CDR2 YNFKEQ. Trimming removed 2 bases from V and 0 bases from J; junction bases left unmatched: 11. As DNA, the CDR3 is TGTGCCAGCAGCCAAACCGTAGCGGGGGTGGACCTCTCCTACGAGCAGTACTTC. Its translation is CASSQTVAGVDLSYEQYF.

In nucleotides, the CDR3 is TGTGCCAGCAGCCTCCACCGCTCTGGGGCCAACGTCCTGACTTTC. The encoded protein is CASSLHRSGANVLTF. V usage is TRBV7-2 and J usage is TRBJ2-6; D not certain. Per germline, CDR1 SGHTA and CDR2 FQGNSA. The CDR3 sequence is 15 residues long. The ends were cut back, 5 bases at V and 0 bases at J, with 8 bases in the middle.

The chain is built from TRBV5-5 and TRBJ1-1; D perhaps matches TRBD1 (6 bases). CDR3 size: 14 residues. With 4 bases removed from V and 7 bases from J, the gap between germline ends came to 17 bases. The germline gives CDR1 SGHKS, CDR2 YYEKEE (reference sequence). The CDR3 sequence: CASSLGRDTDEAFF. CDR3 DNA sequence: TGTGCCAGCAGCCTGGGCCGGGACACAGATGAAGCTTTCTTT.

V is TRBV6-9 and J is TRBJ1-1, with 7 nucleotides matching TRBD1. Germline V gives CDR1 MNHGY, CDR2 SVAAGI. The V and J ends lost 3 bases and 4 bases, in that order; junction bases with no gene match: 8. This CDR3 contains 15 residues. CDR3 sequence: CASSYLPQGITEAFF. CDR3 DNA: TGTGCCAGCAGTTACCTACCACAGGGGATCACTGAAGCTTTCTTT.

The chain couples TRBV6-5 to TRBJ2-6, with unresolved D. CDR3 length equals 13 residues. V was trimmed by 10 bases and J by 0 bases, leaving 7 bases between them. The germline V gene encodes CDR1 MNHEY and CDR2 SVGAGI. CDR3 in DNA: TGTGCCACCTTAATCTCTGGGGCCAACGTCCTGACTTTC. Translated: CATLISGANVLTF.

This chain links TRBV7-9 with TRBJ2-2; weak D call: TRBD2 (6 bases). Germline V gives CDR1 SEHNR, CDR2 FQNEAQ (reference sequence). The CDR3 has 19 amino acids. The V end lost 6 bases, the J end lost 1 base, and 24 bases lay between the germline ends. For the CDR3, the DNA is TGTGCCAGCAGACCACCAATCCCCCTTACGCGGGAGAACACCGGGGAGCTGTTTTTT. The encoded protein is CASRPPIPLTRENTGELFF.

A single count supports this clone. The chain is built from TRBV10-1 and TRBJ2-7; 7 bases match TRBD2. Per germline, CDR1 WNHNN and CDR2 SYGVQD (reference sequence). The CDR3 covers 20 residues. The ends lost 1 base at V and 2 bases at J; junction bases unmatched: 20. The CDR3 coding sequence is TGCGCCAGCAGTGAGTATCGATTCAGAGGAGGCACCGGGGGGACCTACGAGCAGTACTTC. It translates to CASSEYRFRGGTGGTYEQYF.

The chain is built from TRBV5-1 and TRBJ1-5, with D possibly being TRBD1 (6 bases). The V gene's germline CDR1 is SGHRS and CDR2 YFSETQ. There are 14 residues in the CDR3. Trimming left V 0 bases short and J 6 bases short, with 10 bases between. The CDR3 DNA is TGCGCCAGCAGCTTGGAACAGGGCACTCAGCCCCAGCATTTT. Its translation: CASSLEQGTQPQHF.

This clone showed up just a few times. The genes are TRBV7-6 and TRBJ2-2; tentative D call: TRBD1 (6 bases). The germline V gene encodes CDR1 SGHVS and CDR2 FNYEAQ. The CDR3 is 17 residues long. V was shortened by 1 base and J by 5 bases, with 17 bases between the two germline ends. The CDR3 sequence is CASSLDPGQRKTGELFF. The CDR3 nucleotides are TGTGCCAGCAGCTTAGACCCCGGACAGCGGAAGACCGGGGAGCTGTTTTTT. The full variable domain, with the rest looked up from reference TRBV7-6 and TRBJ2-2, is GAGVSQSPRYKVTKRGQDVALRCDPISGHVSLYWYRQALGQGPEFLTYFNYEAQQDKSGLPNDRFSAERPEGSISTLTIQRTEQRDSAMYRCASSLDPGQRKTGELFFGEGSRLTVL.